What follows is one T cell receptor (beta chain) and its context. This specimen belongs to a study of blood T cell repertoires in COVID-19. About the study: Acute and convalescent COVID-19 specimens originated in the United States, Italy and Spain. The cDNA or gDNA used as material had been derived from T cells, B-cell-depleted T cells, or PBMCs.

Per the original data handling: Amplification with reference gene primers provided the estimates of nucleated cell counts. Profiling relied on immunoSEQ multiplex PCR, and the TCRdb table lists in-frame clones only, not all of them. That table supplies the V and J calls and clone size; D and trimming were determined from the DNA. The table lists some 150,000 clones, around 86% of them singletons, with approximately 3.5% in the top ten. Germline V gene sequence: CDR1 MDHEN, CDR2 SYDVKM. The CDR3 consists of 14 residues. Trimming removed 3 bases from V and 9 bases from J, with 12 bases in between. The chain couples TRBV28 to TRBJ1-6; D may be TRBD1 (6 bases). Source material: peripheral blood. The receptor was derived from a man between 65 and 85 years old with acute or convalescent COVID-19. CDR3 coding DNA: TGTGCCAGCAGTTTGGGGGGGCAAGTTTCACCCCTCCACTTT. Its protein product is CASSLGGQVSPLHF.